These T cell receptor beta chains were read from a single sample in a study of regulatory T cells in long-lasting Graves disease. Each CDR3 protein gets one entry after TCRdb re-called the multiplex PCR reads with MiXCR. The sample lists about 540,000 distinct CDR3 sequences; roughly 14% were seen once. These sequences were also reported in another study, on T cells in Graves' hyperthyroidism and ophthalmopathy.

Sample: peripheral blood mononuclear cells (PBMCs), taken at new diagnosis, from a patient treated with antithyroid drugs. Source of these receptors: a man aged 25 to 40 with Graves disease. The CDR3 runs from the conserved cysteine through the conserved F or W. The D gene is left open where the match is weak. Only part of the rows carry a size: once, few, many, or a class if the clone is expanded.

cdr3_nt: TGTGCCAGCAGCCTATATAAAGGGTGGGGATTTGATGAGCAGTTCTTC
cdr3_aa: CASSLYKGWGFDEQFF
d_call: .
v_call: TRBV14
clone_size: few
j_call: TRBJ2-1
cdr3_length: 16

cdr3_nt: TGTGCCAGCAGCCGAAACAGGGGGCAACGGGAGACCCAGTACTTC
cdr3_aa: CASSRNRGQRETQYF
d_call: TRBD1
v_call: TRBV27
clone_size: many
j_call: TRBJ2-5
cdr3_length: 15

cdr3_nt: TGTGCCAGTAGTTCTTCCAGGGGGAACGAGCAGTACTTC
cdr3_aa: CASSSSRGNEQYF
d_call: TRBD1
v_call: TRBV19
clone_size: many
j_call: TRBJ2-7
cdr3_length: 13

cdr3_nt: TGTGCCAGCTCACGCGGGACTAGCCCAGATACGCAGTATTTT
cdr3_aa: CASSRGTSPDTQYF
d_call: TRBD2
v_call: TRBV18
clone_size: .
j_call: TRBJ2-3
cdr3_length: 14

cdr3_nt: TGTGCCTGGAGCCCCTTCGGGAATGAGCAGTTCTTC
cdr3_aa: CAWSPFGNEQFF
d_call: .
v_call: TRBV30
clone_size: .
j_call: TRBJ2-1
cdr3_length: 12

cdr3_nt: TGCAGTGCTGGACTAGCGGGAGGGAGCTCCTACGAGCAGTACTTC
cdr3_aa: CSAGLAGGSSYEQYF
d_call: TRBD2
v_call: TRBV20-1
clone_size: many
j_call: TRBJ2-7
cdr3_length: 15

cdr3_nt: TGCAGTGCTAGCCGGGACCCCGGGGAGCTGTTTTTT
cdr3_aa: CSASRDPGELFF
d_call: .
v_call: TRBV20-1
clone_size: many
j_call: TRBJ2-2
cdr3_length: 12

cdr3_nt: TGTGCCAGCAGGGGACGGCCATTCCTACCCACTGAAGCTTTCTTT
cdr3_aa: CASRGRPFLPTEAFF
d_call: .
v_call: TRBV27
clone_size: many
j_call: TRBJ1-1
cdr3_length: 15

cdr3_nt: TGTGCCACCAGTGATTTGGGGGACGAGCAGTACTTC
cdr3_aa: CATSDLGDEQYF
d_call: .
v_call: TRBV24-1
clone_size: few
j_call: TRBJ2-7
cdr3_length: 12

cdr3_nt: TGTGCCAGCAGCCAAGTCCTTCCGGGAACACCCAATGAGCAGTTCTTC
cdr3_aa: CASSQVLPGTPNEQFF
d_call: .
v_call: TRBV7-9
clone_size: many
j_call: TRBJ2-1
cdr3_length: 16

cdr3_nt: TGCGCCAGCAGCCCCGGAGCGGGGCGGGAGACCCAGTACTTC
cdr3_aa: CASSPGAGRETQYF
d_call: TRBD2
v_call: TRBV5-1
clone_size: few
j_call: TRBJ2-5
cdr3_length: 14

cdr3_nt: TGTGCCAGCAGTGAAAATAGCAGGAACACCGGGGAGCTGTTTTTT
cdr3_aa: CASSENSRNTGELFF
d_call: .
v_call: TRBV2
clone_size: few
j_call: TRBJ2-2
cdr3_length: 15

cdr3_nt: TGTGCCAGCAGCTCGAACAAACGAAGGACTAGCGCATATGAGCAGTTCTTC
cdr3_aa: CASSSNKRRTSAYEQFF
d_call: TRBD2
v_call: TRBV11-2
clone_size: many
j_call: TRBJ2-1
cdr3_length: 17

cdr3_nt: TGTGCCAGCAGTTTACTAGGGGATAACGCGCCCCAGCATTTT
cdr3_aa: CASSLLGDNAPQHF
d_call: .
v_call: TRBV12-3/TRBV12-4
clone_size: many
j_call: TRBJ1-5
cdr3_length: 14

cdr3_nt: TGTGCCAGTAGTCCACGACTAGCGGGGGCCCTTTCGCAGTATTTT
cdr3_aa: CASSPRLAGALSQYF
d_call: TRBD2
v_call: TRBV19
clone_size: few
j_call: TRBJ2-3
cdr3_length: 15

cdr3_nt: TGTGCCAGCAGCGGCAGGGGGGGTGAAACTGAAGCTTTCTTT
cdr3_aa: CASSGRGGETEAFF
d_call: TRBD1
v_call: TRBV9
clone_size: many
j_call: TRBJ1-1
cdr3_length: 14

cdr3_nt: TGCAGCGCACGGACTAGCGGGAGCTACGAGCAGTACTTC
cdr3_aa: CSARTSGSYEQYF
d_call: TRBD2
v_call: TRBV20-1
clone_size: many
j_call: TRBJ2-7
cdr3_length: 13

cdr3_nt: TGTGCCAGCAGCTTAGAATCGGGGGAGACCCAGTACTTC
cdr3_aa: CASSLESGETQYF
d_call: .
v_call: TRBV11-2
clone_size: .
j_call: TRBJ2-5
cdr3_length: 13

cdr3_nt: TGTGCCAGTAGGACCCCGGGACAGGGTTCCTGGGACTATGGCTACACCTTC
cdr3_aa: CASRTPGQGSWDYGYTF
d_call: TRBD1
v_call: TRBV19
clone_size: .
j_call: TRBJ1-2
cdr3_length: 17

cdr3_nt: TGTGCCAGCAGTGGCGAGCGCCACACTGAAGCTTTCTTT
cdr3_aa: CASSGERHTEAFF
d_call: .
v_call: TRBV2
clone_size: many
j_call: TRBJ1-1
cdr3_length: 13

cdr3_nt: TGTGCCAGCAGCCAAGTAGAGGCTAGCGTCGAGCAGTACTTC
cdr3_aa: CASSQVEASVEQYF
d_call: .
v_call: TRBV3-1
clone_size: many
j_call: TRBJ2-7
cdr3_length: 14

cdr3_nt: TGTGCCAGCAGTGAAAGGACAGGACCCACCGGGGAGCTGTTTTTT
cdr3_aa: CASSERTGPTGELFF
d_call: TRBD1
v_call: TRBV2
clone_size: many
j_call: TRBJ2-2
cdr3_length: 15

cdr3_nt: TGTGCCAGTTGTCCCATCCCGGGACTCATATCGAGCTCCTACGAGCAGTACTTC
cdr3_aa: CASCPIPGLISSSYEQYF
d_call: .
v_call: TRBV28
clone_size: many
j_call: TRBJ2-7
cdr3_length: 18

cdr3_nt: TGTGCCACCAGTGATTCCAAACGTGGTGGGCGAGATACGCAGTATTTT
cdr3_aa: CATSDSKRGGRDTQYF
d_call: .
v_call: TRBV24-1
clone_size: many
j_call: TRBJ2-3
cdr3_length: 16

cdr3_nt: TGTGCCACCAGTCGGAGGGACAGGGGCACAGATACGCAGTATTTT
cdr3_aa: CATSRRDRGTDTQYF
d_call: TRBD1
v_call: TRBV24-1
clone_size: .
j_call: TRBJ2-3
cdr3_length: 15

cdr3_nt: TGTGCCAGCAGGCAAGCGACTAGTTGGGAGACCCAGTACTTC
cdr3_aa: CASRQATSWETQYF
d_call: .
v_call: TRBV12-3/TRBV12-4
clone_size: many
j_call: TRBJ2-5
cdr3_length: 14

cdr3_nt: TGTGCCAGCTCACCTGCGGGGGCAGATACGCAGTATTTT
cdr3_aa: CASSPAGADTQYF
d_call: TRBD2
v_call: TRBV5-1
clone_size: many
j_call: TRBJ2-3
cdr3_length: 13

cdr3_nt: TGCGCCAGCAGCTTGGGGGGCGGGCATGGCACTGAAGCTTTCTTT
cdr3_aa: CASSLGGGHGTEAFF
d_call: .
v_call: TRBV5-1
clone_size: many
j_call: TRBJ1-1
cdr3_length: 15

cdr3_nt: TGTGCCAGCAGCTCCCGGCTCGGGACAGAAGCTTTCTTT
cdr3_aa: CASSSRLGTEAFF
d_call: .
v_call: TRBV11-2
clone_size: many
j_call: TRBJ1-1
cdr3_length: 13

cdr3_nt: TGTGCCATCAGGGCCTACAATGAGCAGTTCTTC
cdr3_aa: CAIRAYNEQFF
d_call: .
v_call: TRBV10-3
clone_size: .
j_call: TRBJ2-1
cdr3_length: 11

cdr3_nt: TGTGCCAGCACCCCGGGACAGGGGGTCTACGAGCAGTACTTC
cdr3_aa: CASTPGQGVYEQYF
d_call: TRBD1
v_call: TRBV7-9
clone_size: many
j_call: TRBJ2-7
cdr3_length: 14

cdr3_nt: TGTGCCAGCAGGGCGGCGGCTGTTGCTTTCTTT
cdr3_aa: CASRAAAVAFF
d_call: .
v_call: TRBV2
clone_size: many
j_call: TRBJ1-1
cdr3_length: 11

cdr3_nt: TGTGCCAGCAGCTTTACAGGGCAACGGGGGGATCAGCCCCAGCATTTT
cdr3_aa: CASSFTGQRGDQPQHF
d_call: .
v_call: TRBV28
clone_size: .
j_call: TRBJ1-5
cdr3_length: 16

cdr3_nt: TGTGCCAGCAGTCCCACCGGGACTAGCGAGGAGCAGTACTTC
cdr3_aa: CASSPTGTSEEQYF
d_call: TRBD2
v_call: TRBV12-3/TRBV12-4
clone_size: many
j_call: TRBJ2-7
cdr3_length: 14

cdr3_nt: TGTGCCAGCAGTTTAACGCTAGGTCGTTACAATGAGCAGTTCTTC
cdr3_aa: CASSLTLGRYNEQFF
d_call: .
v_call: TRBV28
clone_size: many
j_call: TRBJ2-1
cdr3_length: 15

cdr3_nt: TGTGCCAGTAGTATCGGACTAGGCCCAGATACGCAGTATTTT
cdr3_aa: CASSIGLGPDTQYF
d_call: TRBD2
v_call: TRBV7-2
clone_size: many
j_call: TRBJ2-3
cdr3_length: 14

cdr3_nt: TGTGCCATCGGCCCGGGGGGTCGCAATCAGCCCCAGCATTTT
cdr3_aa: CAIGPGGRNQPQHF
d_call: .
v_call: TRBV10-3
clone_size: few
j_call: TRBJ1-5
cdr3_length: 14

cdr3_nt: TGTGCCAGCCTGACTAGCGGGAGGGATACGCAGTATTTT
cdr3_aa: CASLTSGRDTQYF
d_call: TRBD2
v_call: TRBV2
clone_size: .
j_call: TRBJ2-3
cdr3_length: 13

cdr3_nt: TGCAGTGCTCAGAGGCCCAACACAGATACGCAGTATTTT
cdr3_aa: CSAQRPNTDTQYF
d_call: .
v_call: TRBV20-1
clone_size: many
j_call: TRBJ2-3
cdr3_length: 13

cdr3_nt: TGCAGTGCTAGTAGGCTAGCGAGTATCACGAATGAGCAGTTCTTC
cdr3_aa: CSASRLASITNEQFF
d_call: .
v_call: TRBV20-1
clone_size: few
j_call: TRBJ2-1
cdr3_length: 15

cdr3_nt: TGCGCCAGCAGTGAACTACCGCCAGGGTCCGGGGCCAACGTCCTGACTTTC
cdr3_aa: CASSELPPGSGANVLTF
d_call: .
v_call: TRBV10-2
clone_size: .
j_call: TRBJ2-6
cdr3_length: 17

cdr3_nt: TGCAGCGTCCCGGGATTCGGGGGGGTGCGGGAGCAGTACTTC
cdr3_aa: CSVPGFGGVREQYF
d_call: TRBD2
v_call: TRBV29-1
clone_size: .
j_call: TRBJ2-7
cdr3_length: 14

cdr3_nt: TGCGCCAGCAGCTTGTACGGAACCGCCCAAGAGACCCAGTACTTC
cdr3_aa: CASSLYGTAQETQYF
d_call: .
v_call: TRBV5-1
clone_size: few
j_call: TRBJ2-5
cdr3_length: 15

cdr3_nt: TGTGCCAGCAGTTCACCAGGGACTTGGCAGTACTTC
cdr3_aa: CASSSPGTWQYF
d_call: .
v_call: TRBV28
clone_size: many
j_call: TRBJ2-7
cdr3_length: 12

cdr3_nt: TGTGCCAGCAGTTACTCTGGGCCAGGGAGAGGGCAGCCCCAGCATTTT
cdr3_aa: CASSYSGPGRGQPQHF
d_call: .
v_call: TRBV6-5
clone_size: .
j_call: TRBJ1-5
cdr3_length: 16

cdr3_nt: TGTGCCATTAGGGACTTCTCGGGGACCCAGTACTTC
cdr3_aa: CAIRDFSGTQYF
d_call: .
v_call: TRBV6-2/TRBV6-3
clone_size: .
j_call: TRBJ2-5
cdr3_length: 12

cdr3_nt: TGTGCCAGCAGCCCAAATCTGGGGGAGGGCCTATCAGCCAAAAACATTCAGTACTTC
cdr3_aa: CASSPNLGEGLSAKNIQYF
d_call: TRBD2
v_call: TRBV28
clone_size: many
j_call: TRBJ2-4
cdr3_length: 19

cdr3_nt: TGCAGTGCTAGTCCAGGACTAGCGGGCCACGAGCAGTACTTC
cdr3_aa: CSASPGLAGHEQYF
d_call: TRBD2
v_call: TRBV20-1
clone_size: many
j_call: TRBJ2-7
cdr3_length: 14

cdr3_nt: TGTGCCAGCAGCCCTCCCGCGTTAGCGGGGGTCTACGAGCAGTACTTC
cdr3_aa: CASSPPALAGVYEQYF
d_call: TRBD2
v_call: TRBV13
clone_size: .
j_call: TRBJ2-7
cdr3_length: 16

cdr3_nt: TGTGCCAGCGAGAAACGACAGGTTCTAGATGGGGCCAACGTCCTGACTTTC
cdr3_aa: CASEKRQVLDGANVLTF
d_call: .
v_call: TRBV12-3/TRBV12-4
clone_size: many
j_call: TRBJ2-6
cdr3_length: 17

cdr3_nt: TGTGCCAGCAGTCCCCGGGCTGCCGTCTATGGCTACACCTTC
cdr3_aa: CASSPRAAVYGYTF
d_call: .
v_call: TRBV27
clone_size: many
j_call: TRBJ1-2
cdr3_length: 14

cdr3_nt: TGTGCCAGCCCATTTCCGGGACAGGGGAACTATGGCTACACCTTC
cdr3_aa: CASPFPGQGNYGYTF
d_call: TRBD1
v_call: TRBV2
clone_size: many
j_call: TRBJ1-2
cdr3_length: 15

cdr3_nt: TGTGCCAGCAGTCCGCAGACAGAACCCTACGAGCAGTACTTC
cdr3_aa: CASSPQTEPYEQYF
d_call: .
v_call: TRBV27
clone_size: many
j_call: TRBJ2-7
cdr3_length: 14

cdr3_nt: TGTGCCAGCAGCTCAGGGACCCTTCGAAGCTACAATGAGCAGTTCTTC
cdr3_aa: CASSSGTLRSYNEQFF
d_call: .
v_call: TRBV7-9
clone_size: few
j_call: TRBJ2-1
cdr3_length: 16

cdr3_nt: TGTGCCAGCAGTTTTGTCGGGGGGCCGCACTATGGCTACACCTTC
cdr3_aa: CASSFVGGPHYGYTF
d_call: .
v_call: TRBV12-3/TRBV12-4
clone_size: many
j_call: TRBJ1-2
cdr3_length: 15

cdr3_nt: TGTGCCAGCAGCCCCCGACTAGCGGGAGGGGATGAGCAGTTCTTC
cdr3_aa: CASSPRLAGGDEQFF
d_call: TRBD2
v_call: TRBV7-8
clone_size: many
j_call: TRBJ2-1
cdr3_length: 15

cdr3_nt: TGCGCCAGCAGTAAGACAGGGATGAACACTGAAGCTTTCTTT
cdr3_aa: CASSKTGMNTEAFF
d_call: TRBD1
v_call: TRBV10-1
clone_size: .
j_call: TRBJ1-1
cdr3_length: 14

cdr3_nt: TGTGCCAGCAGTTCAACTAGCGGCTCCTACAATGAGCAGTTCTTC
cdr3_aa: CASSSTSGSYNEQFF
d_call: TRBD2
v_call: TRBV5-1
clone_size: many
j_call: TRBJ2-1
cdr3_length: 15

cdr3_nt: TGTGCCAGCTTAACCCCAGGAAGGGTGGGCACTGAGCAGTTCTTC
cdr3_aa: CASLTPGRVGTEQFF
d_call: .
v_call: TRBV18
clone_size: .
j_call: TRBJ2-1
cdr3_length: 15